These 11 T cell receptor beta chains were all obtained from the same sample, sequenced in a study of cytomegalovirus exposure and HLA in healthy donors. In the PCR, 60 Vbeta and 13 Jbeta primers were used. Assay: immunoSEQ multiplex PCR; the TCRdb copy retains only in-frame clones and omits some. The sample has 65,000 to 95,000 clones, around 78% seen once. The specimen was PBMCs. The source of these receptors is a male donor in good health and CMV-seropositive.

The chain employs TRBV25-1 and TRBJ2-7; 9 nucleotides line up with TRBD1. The CDR3 is 15 residues long. Trimming cost V 3 bases and J 4 bases; bases outside gene matches: 7. The germline V gene encodes CDR1 MGHDK and CDR2 SYGVNS. CDR3 sequence: CASSDHRGQIYEQYF. Written as DNA, the CDR3 is TGTGCCAGCAGTGACCACAGGGGGCAAATTTACGAGCAGTACTTC.

The chain recombines TRBV7-9 with TRBJ2-7, with a tentative D call TRBD1 (6 bases). V lost 5 bases, J lost 5 bases, and 19 bases lay in between. Germline CDR1 reads SEHNR; CDR2 reads FQNEAQ (reference sequence). This CDR3 region has 15 residues. In DNA, the CDR3 is TGTGCCAGCAGCGTCAGGGGCGGCGCCTACGACGAGCAGTACTTC. Protein product: CASSVRGGAYDEQYF.

V usage is TRBV5-1 and J usage is TRBJ1-1; D gene uncertain. Germline V gene sequence: CDR1 SGHRS, CDR2 YFSETQ. Trimming pared 3 bases from V and 1 base from J, leaving 10 bases between. The CDR3 runs 14 residues. CDR3 coding DNA: TGCGCCAGCAGCTATGGAGGAGGGAACACTGAAGCTTTCTTT. This encodes CASSYGGGNTEAFF.

This clone has only one observation. The V call is TRBV27, the J call TRBJ2-7, with TRBD1 as a possible D gene (6 bases). The germline V and J ends were trimmed by 9 bases and 4 bases, with 16 bases remaining between them. This CDR3 comprises 13 residues. CDR1 MNHEY and CDR2 SMNVEV come from the germline V gene (reference sequence). Here the CDR3 DNA reads TGTGCCAGTGGAGGACAGAAGTATTACGAGCAGTACTTC. Protein: CASGGQKYYEQYF.

The DNA of the CDR3 is TGTGCCAGCAGAAAGGGACTAGCGGTAACCTACGAGCAGTACTTC. This encodes CASRKGLAVTYEQYF. The chain couples TRBV7-2 to TRBJ2-7, with 11 bases lining up with TRBD2. Trimming removed 6 bases from V and 2 bases from J; junction bases left unmatched: 6. The CDR3 extends over 15 amino acids. The germline V gene has CDR1 SGHTA and CDR2 FQGNSA.

The chain recombines TRBV6-5 with TRBJ1-1, with D tentatively TRBD1 (6 bases). V was trimmed by 4 bases and J by 0 bases, leaving 9 bases between them. The CDR3 is made up of 14 amino acids. From germline, CDR1 is MNHEY and CDR2 SVGAGI. This CDR3 is CASSLQGMNTEAFF. CDR3 DNA: TGTGCCAGCAGTTTACAGGGAATGAACACTGAAGCTTTCTTT.

The V gene is TRBV7-6, the J gene TRBJ2-1; D might be TRBD2 (6 bases). The V and J ends lost 5 bases and 10 bases respectively, with 24 bases between them. The length of the CDR3 is 16 residues. Germline V gene sequence: CDR1 SGHVS, CDR2 FNYEAQ. In DNA, the CDR3 is TGTGCCAGCAGCGGGGGGTCTGGGGCGGCCCCCGGGGAGCAGTTCTTC. This encodes CASSGGSGAAPGEQFF.

CDR3 sequence reads: CASRSPGQGAYEQYF. The CDR3 nucleotides read TGTGCCAGCAGATCCCCGGGACAGGGTGCCTACGAGCAGTACTTC. The chain combines TRBV7-9 with TRBJ2-7, with TRBD1 matching over 9 bases. CDR3 length equals 15 residues. The germline gives CDR1 SEHNR, CDR2 FQNEAQ (reference sequence). Trimming removed 6 bases from V and 2 bases from J; junction bases left unmatched: 8.

The chain uses TRBV7-9 and TRBJ2-7, with 10 positions matching TRBD1. This CDR3 has 14 residues. Germline-derived CDR1 and CDR2 are SEHNR and FQNEAQ (reference sequence). Trimming at V came to 2 bases and at J to 4 bases, leaving 2 bases not matched to a gene. CDR3 residues: CASSLPGQGYEQYF. The CDR3 bases are TGTGCCAGCAGCTTACCGGGACAGGGGTACGAGCAGTACTTC.

The chain employs TRBV6-5 and TRBJ2-7, with 7 bases identical to TRBD1. In germline, CDR1 is MNHEY, CDR2 SVGAGI. The CDR3 runs to 12 residues. V shed 6 bases, J shed 5 bases, and the junction held 4 bases outside the gene matches. CDR3 coding DNA: TGTGCCAGCAGGACAGGGAGCGACGAGCAGTACTTC. Its protein product is CASRTGSDEQYF.

This chain links TRBV5-1 with TRBJ2-2; TRBD2 aligns across 12 bases. With V trimmed by 0 bases and J by 4 bases, 4 bases remained unmatched. Germline CDR1 SGHRS, CDR2 YFSETQ. The CDR3 consists of 17 residues. The CDR3 DNA reads as TGCGCCAGCAGCTTGGATACTAGCGGGAGGACCACCGGGGAGCTGTTTTTT. Its protein product is CASSLDTSGRTTGELFF. Full variable domain (missing parts from reference TRBV5-1 and TRBJ2-2): KAGVTQTPRYLIKTRGQQVTLSCSPISGHRSVSWYQQTPGQGLQFLFEYFSETQRNKGNFPGRFSGRQFSNSRSEMNVSTLELGDSALYLCASSLDTSGRTTGELFFGEGSRLTVL.